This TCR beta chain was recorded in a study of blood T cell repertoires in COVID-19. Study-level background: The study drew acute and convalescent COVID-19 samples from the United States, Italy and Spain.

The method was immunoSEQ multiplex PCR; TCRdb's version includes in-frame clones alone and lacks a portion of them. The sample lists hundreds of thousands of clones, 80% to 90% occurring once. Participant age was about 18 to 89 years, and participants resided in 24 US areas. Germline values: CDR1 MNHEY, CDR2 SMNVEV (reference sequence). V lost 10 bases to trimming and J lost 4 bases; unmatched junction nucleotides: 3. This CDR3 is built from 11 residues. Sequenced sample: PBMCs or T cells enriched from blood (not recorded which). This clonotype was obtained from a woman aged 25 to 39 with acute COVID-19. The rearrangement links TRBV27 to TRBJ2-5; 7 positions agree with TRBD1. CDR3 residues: CATRTGETQYF. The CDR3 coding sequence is TGTGCCACCCGGACAGGAGAGACCCAGTACTTC.